This T cell receptor (beta chain) was obtained from a study of T cells after posttransplantation cyclophosphamide (dated by TCRdb to between 2015 and 2016). Looking at the study overall: Using TRB sequencing, the study followed how the T cell repertoire reconstituted after myeloablative bone marrow transplantation in which posttransplantation cyclophosphamide served as GVHD prophylaxis. Antigen receptor sequencing covered samples from 30 to 40 PTCy-treated patients and around 15 of their related bone marrow donors. Blood from every one of the 30 or so PTCy patients who had 1-year posttransplant specimens underwent TRB sequencing. In 3 patients, TRB sequencing was also performed on up to 3 more blood samples taken 2 to 5.2 years after transplant, and in a handful of patients, pretransplant blood was also TRB-sequenced. Because TRA and TRB clonality were tightly correlated in fewer than 10 samples, subsequent TCR analyses were focused on TRB only. Public TRB sequences were queried against a database of over 3,000 sequences associated with responses to pathogens, tumor antigens, self-antigens and alloantigens.

V and J lose 5 bases and 4 bases, and a span of 15 bases separates them. CDR1 SEHNR and CDR2 FQNEAQ were looked up in the germline V gene (reference sequence). The CDR3, cysteine through phenylalanine, is 15 amino acids long. The CDR3 DNA has 45 bases and is translated from base 1. Viable CD3+CD4+ or CD3+CD8+ cells that were CCR7+CD45RA+CD45RO-CD95-CD27+CD28+ were classified as naive T cells. Related bone marrow donors provided peripheral blood samples on the day of marrow donation. Peripheral blood and bone marrow mononuclear cells were isolated by Ficoll-Hypaque density centrifugation and were cryopreserved. Sorting of CD4+ and CD8+ T cells, including naive and memory subsets, was performed by FACS on a FACSAria II. As concerns this clone: What antigen it recognizes has not been identified. No qualities accompany the bases; no much larger clone lies one base away.

The paper as a whole reports these results and caveats: Donor-recipient similarity was low at 1-2 months but increased during the first year, and donor CD8+ memory clones often dominated later blood repertoires. Across 40 to 55 patients, TRB clonality was highly associated with recipient CMV seropositivity and CMV reactivation, and diversity in PTCy patients was similar to diversity in CNI/methotrexate controls. The TRB repertoires of T cells infiltrating skin or the GI tract showed only limited overlap with the TRB repertoires found in blood.

TRB sequencing used genomic DNA with the immunoSEQ assay at survey resolution or the hsTCRB kit. On the study's bioinformatics: The immunoSEQ software handled the initial read processing, while the LymphoSeq R package was used for the repertoire analyses. Clonality was computed as 1 minus normalized Shannon entropy; Gini coefficient was also calculated for each TRB dataset. To infer phenotypes in unsorted samples, TRB sequences from sorted subsets of the recipient or donor were mapped onto the unsorted samples of the same recipient. TCRdb provides this immuneACCESS table in a form limited to in-frame rearrangements. Some clones are lacking; in checked studies, under half of them reflect an unresolved V gene, and why the rest are absent is not known. V, J and clone size reflect that table, while D and trimming were determined from the DNA. In this sample the table shows about 31,000 clones, about 90% of which occur a single time. The biggest ten clones account for less than 0.25% of the sample.

The sample consisted of naive CD4+ T cells sorted from PBMCs. This TCR derives from a woman aged 55-69 years in good health, CMV-negative, and a related stem cell transplant donor. The V gene is TRBV7-9 and the J gene is TRBJ2-1; TRBD1 is a possible D gene, resting on 8 matching bases. CDR3 loop: CASSPTGGVYNEQFF. The DNA reads TGTGCCAGCAGCCCAACAGGGGGGGTTTACAATGAGCAGTTCTTC.